Only a few counts were recorded for the clone carrying this T cell receptor (beta chain). Its antigen is currently unknown. This specimen belongs to a study of beta chain features in type 1 diabetes. Across the whole study: All of the samples together had around 110,000,000 sorted cells examined. Whole-study findings and limits: Patients with type 1 diabetes showed fewer VDJ junction insertions and more deletions. In every one of the four CD4+ subsets, TCRB CDR3s were moderately but significantly shorter in Type 1 diabetes patients.

Sequencing targeted expressed TCRB transcripts, as all isolated RNA had been reverse transcribed. Produced via immunoSEQ multiplex PCR; TCRdb's table is partial and in-frame only. The sample includes roughly 280,000 clones, less than 30% of them seen just once. The sample consisted of naive CD4+ T cells from blood. The receptor was isolated from a woman aged 25 to 39 with type 1 diabetes.

CDR3 in DNA: TGTGCCTGGACAACAGGGGGGGATCAGCCCCAGCATTTT. Residues: CAWTTGGDQPQHF. The rearrangement uses TRBV30 and TRBJ1-5; 8 bases match TRBD1. V lost 4 bases and J lost 5; bases outside the gene matches: 4. There are 13 residues in the CDR3. Germline V CDR1 and CDR2: GTSNPN, SVGIG (reference sequence).